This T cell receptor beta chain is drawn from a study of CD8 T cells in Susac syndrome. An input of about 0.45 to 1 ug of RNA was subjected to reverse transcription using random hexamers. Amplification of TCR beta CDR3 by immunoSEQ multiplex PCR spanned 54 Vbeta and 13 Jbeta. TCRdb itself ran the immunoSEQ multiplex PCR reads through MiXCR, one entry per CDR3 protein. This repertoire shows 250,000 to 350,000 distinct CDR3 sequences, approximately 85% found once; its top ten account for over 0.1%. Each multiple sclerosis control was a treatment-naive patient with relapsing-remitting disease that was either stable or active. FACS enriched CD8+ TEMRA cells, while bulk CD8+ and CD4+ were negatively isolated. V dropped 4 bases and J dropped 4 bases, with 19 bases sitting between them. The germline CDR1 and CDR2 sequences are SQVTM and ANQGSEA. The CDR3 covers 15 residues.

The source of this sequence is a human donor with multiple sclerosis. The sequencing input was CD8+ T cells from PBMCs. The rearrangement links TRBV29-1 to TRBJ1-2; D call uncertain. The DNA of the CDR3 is TGCAGCGTTGCATCCGCAGACTTCTATACCTATGGCTACACCTTC. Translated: CSVASADFYTYGYTF.